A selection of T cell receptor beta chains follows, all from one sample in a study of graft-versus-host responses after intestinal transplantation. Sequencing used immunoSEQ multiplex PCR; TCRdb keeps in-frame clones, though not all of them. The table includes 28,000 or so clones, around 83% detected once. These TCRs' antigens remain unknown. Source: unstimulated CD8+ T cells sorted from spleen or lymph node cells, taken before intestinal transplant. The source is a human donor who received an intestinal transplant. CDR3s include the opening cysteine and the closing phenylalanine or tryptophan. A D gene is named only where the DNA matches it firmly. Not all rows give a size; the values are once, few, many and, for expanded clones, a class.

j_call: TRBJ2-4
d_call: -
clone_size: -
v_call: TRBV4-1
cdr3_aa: CASSQQPQDGKNIQYF
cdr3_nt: TGCGCCAGCAGCCAACAGCCTCAGGATGGCAAAAACATTCAGTACTTC

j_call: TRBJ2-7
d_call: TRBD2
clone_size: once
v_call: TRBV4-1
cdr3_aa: CASSQERLTSGINEQYF
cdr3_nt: TGCGCCAGCAGCCAAGAACGGTTGACTAGCGGGATCAACGAGCAGTACTTC

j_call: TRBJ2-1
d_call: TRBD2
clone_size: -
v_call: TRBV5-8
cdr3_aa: CASSLGTSGGYEQFF
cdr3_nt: TGTGCCAGCAGCTTGGGGACTAGCGGGGGTTATGAGCAGTTCTTC

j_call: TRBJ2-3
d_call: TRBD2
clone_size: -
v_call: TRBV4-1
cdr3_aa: CASSHASGRTDTQYF
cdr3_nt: TGCGCCAGCAGCCATGCTAGCGGGAGGACAGATACGCAGTATTTT

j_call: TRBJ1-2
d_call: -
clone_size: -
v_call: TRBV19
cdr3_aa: CASSMGGPDTF
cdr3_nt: TGTGCCAGTAGTATGGGCGGGCCAGACACCTTC

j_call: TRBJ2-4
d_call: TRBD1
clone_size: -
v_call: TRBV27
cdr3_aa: CASSFGGQGSNIQYF
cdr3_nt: TGTGCCAGCAGTTTTGGGGGACAGGGTTCAAACATTCAGTACTTC

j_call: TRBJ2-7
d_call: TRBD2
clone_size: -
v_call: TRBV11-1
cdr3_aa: CASSSTSGGYEQYF
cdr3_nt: TGTGCCAGCAGCAGTACTAGCGGGGGCTACGAGCAGTACTTC

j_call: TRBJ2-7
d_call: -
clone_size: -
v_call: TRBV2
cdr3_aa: CASSAEGAYEQYF
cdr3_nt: TGTGCCAGCAGTGCGGAGGGAGCCTACGAGCAGTACTTC

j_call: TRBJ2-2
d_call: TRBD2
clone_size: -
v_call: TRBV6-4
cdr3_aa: CASSERGGTGELFF
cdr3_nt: TGTGCCAGCTCCGAGCGGGGTGGCACCGGGGAGCTGTTTTTT

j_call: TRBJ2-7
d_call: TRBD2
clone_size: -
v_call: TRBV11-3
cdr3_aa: CASSPGQGLAGEQYF
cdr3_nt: TGTGCCAGCAGTCCGGGACAGGGACTAGCGGGAGAGCAGTACTTC

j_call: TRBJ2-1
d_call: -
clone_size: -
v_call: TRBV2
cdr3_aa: CARNSGVSSYNEQFF
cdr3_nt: TGTGCCAGAAATTCCGGGGTTAGCTCCTACAATGAGCAGTTCTTC

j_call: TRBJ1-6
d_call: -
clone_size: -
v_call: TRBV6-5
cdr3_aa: CASSYAALNSPLHF
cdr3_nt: TGTGCCAGCAGTTACGCGGCCCTAAATTCACCCCTCCACTTT

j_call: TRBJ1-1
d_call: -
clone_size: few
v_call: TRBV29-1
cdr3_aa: CSVVWGGTEAFF
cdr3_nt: TGCAGCGTTGTTTGGGGGGGGACTGAAGCTTTCTTT

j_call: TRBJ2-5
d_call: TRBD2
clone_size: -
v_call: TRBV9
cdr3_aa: CASSEGGGGPFETQYF
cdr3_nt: TGTGCCAGCAGCGAGGGAGGCGGGGGGCCCTTCGAGACCCAGTACTTC

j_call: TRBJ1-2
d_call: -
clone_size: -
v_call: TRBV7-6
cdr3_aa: CASSPGGGQLRYGYTF
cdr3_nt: TGTGCCAGCAGCCCGGGGGGTGGGCAACTGCGCTATGGCTACACCTTC

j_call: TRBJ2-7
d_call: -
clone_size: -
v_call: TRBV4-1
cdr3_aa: CASSQGGRSEQYF
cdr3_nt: TGCGCCAGCAGCCAAGGGGGGCGCAGCGAGCAGTACTTC

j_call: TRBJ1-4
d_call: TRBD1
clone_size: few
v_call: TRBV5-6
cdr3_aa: CASSATGTGVDEKLFF
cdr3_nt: TGTGCCAGCAGCGCTACCGGGACAGGGGTAGATGAAAAACTGTTTTTT

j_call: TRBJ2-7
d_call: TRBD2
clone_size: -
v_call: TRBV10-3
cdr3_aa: CAISESTSPSGGHRPYEQYF
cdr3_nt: TGTGCCATCAGTGAGTCGACGAGTCCTAGCGGGGGGCACCGTCCTTACGAGCAGTACTTC

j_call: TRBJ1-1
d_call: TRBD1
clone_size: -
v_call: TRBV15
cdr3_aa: CATSTPGQLNTEAFF
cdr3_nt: TGTGCCACCAGTACCCCGGGACAGTTGAACACTGAAGCTTTCTTT